This paragraph covers one T cell receptor (beta chain) sequence. This specimen belongs to a study of blood T cell repertoires in COVID-19. Study-level background: From the United States, Italy and Spain came samples of acute and convalescent COVID-19. PBMCs, B-cell-depleted T cells, or T cells provided the cDNA or gDNA that made up the material.

As originally analysed: Reference gene primer amplification in the assay estimated nucleated cell counts. Profiling relied on immunoSEQ multiplex PCR, and the TCRdb table lists in-frame clones only, not all of them. Clone size and V and J calls were adopted from that table, with D and trimming inferred from the DNA. The sample contains more than 75,000 clones, 80% to 90% of which appear only once. Trimming shortened V by 5 bases and J by 3 bases, and 16 bases separated the two germline ends. Germline CDR1 reads SGHVS; CDR2 reads FQNEAQ. The CDR3 length is 15 residues. The chain links TRBV7-8 to TRBJ1-1; D may be TRBD1 (6 bases). Sequenced sample: peripheral blood. The source is a woman in her 70s with acute or convalescent COVID-19. For the CDR3, the DNA is TGTGCCAGCAGCCCGCAGGACAGTTCTTACACTGAAGCTTTCTTT. It encodes CASSPQDSSYTEAFF.